This T cell receptor (beta chain) originates from a study of CD8 T cells in ankylosing spondylitis. Findings and limits, study-wide: There was a TCR beta motif, made of several highly homologous variants, that appeared characteristic of ankylosing spondylitis blood.

Trimming took off 3 bases at V and 8 bases at J, with 14 bases between the two ends. The CDR3 covers 13 residues. Germline CDR1 SGDLS, CDR2 YYNGEE. Using its own MiXCR run on the 5' RACE reads, TCRdb lists one record per CDR3 protein. This sample has a few hundred thousand distinct CDR3 sequences, with 20% to 25% found just once. As to this clonotype: Its specificity is not known.

Sequenced input: blood, either unsorted or a sorted T cell fraction (not recorded which). This receptor was obtained from a male donor with ankylosing spondylitis. The J gene is TRBJ1-2, the V gene TRBV9; D is unclear. CDR3 sequence (DNA): TGTGCCAGCAGCGGCTGGCAGGACGGAGGCTACACCTTC. Its translation: CASSGWQDGGYTF.